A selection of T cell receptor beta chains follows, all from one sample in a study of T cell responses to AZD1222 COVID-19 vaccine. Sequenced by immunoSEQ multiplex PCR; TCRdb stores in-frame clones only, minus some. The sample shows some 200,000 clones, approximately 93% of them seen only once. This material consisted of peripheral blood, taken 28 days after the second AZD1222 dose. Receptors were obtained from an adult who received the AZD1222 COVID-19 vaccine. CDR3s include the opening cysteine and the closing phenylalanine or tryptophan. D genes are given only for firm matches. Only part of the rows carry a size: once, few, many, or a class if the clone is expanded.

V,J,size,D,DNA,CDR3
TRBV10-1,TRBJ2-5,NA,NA,TGCGCCAGCAGTGAGTCGGGAAGCCAAGAGACCCAGTACTTC,CASSESGSQETQYF
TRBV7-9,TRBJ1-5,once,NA,TGTGCCAGCAGCGCACAGGGCAATCAGCCCCAGCATTTT,CASSAQGNQPQHF
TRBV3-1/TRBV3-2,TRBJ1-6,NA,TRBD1,TGTGCCAGCAGCCAAGTTCGGACAGGGGGTTCGCCCCTCCACTTT,CASSQVRTGGSPLHF
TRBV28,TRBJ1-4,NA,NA,TGTGCCAGCAGCCAGGGCAGGGGAGGTGAAAAACTGTTTTTT,CASSQGRGGEKLFF
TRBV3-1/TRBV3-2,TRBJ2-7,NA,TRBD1,TGTGCCAGCAGCCAGGCAGCTACTACAGGGGGCAACTACGAGCAGTACTTC,CASSQAATTGGNYEQYF
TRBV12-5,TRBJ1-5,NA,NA,TGTGCTAGTGGTTCCGGACCGACCAATCAGCCCCAGCATTTT,CASGSGPTNQPQHF
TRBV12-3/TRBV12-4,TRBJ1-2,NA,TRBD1,TGTGCCAGCAGTTTAAACAGGGGTTATGGCTACACCTTC,CASSLNRGYGYTF
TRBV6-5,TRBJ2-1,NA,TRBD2,TGTGCCAGCAGCCGGAGCGGGGTCTCCTACAATGAGCAGTTCTTC,CASSRSGVSYNEQFF
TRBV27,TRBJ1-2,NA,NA,TGTGCCAGCAGTTTATCCCCTGTTATAGATGGCTACACCTTC,CASSLSPVIDGYTF
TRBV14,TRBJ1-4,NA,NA,TGTGCCAGCAGCCAGGGGGCGCGAGAAAAACTGTTTTTT,CASSQGAREKLFF
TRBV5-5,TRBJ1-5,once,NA,TGTGCCAGCAGCTTCCGACTAGCAGGGGCGGGGTATCAGCCCCAGCATTTT,CASSFRLAGAGYQPQHF
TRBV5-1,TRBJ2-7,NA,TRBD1,TGCGCCAGCAGCTCCCGACAGGGGGCGTCCTACGAGCAGTACTTC,CASSSRQGASYEQYF
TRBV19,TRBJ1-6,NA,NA,TGTGCCAGTAGTATAAACGTCAGGAATTCACCCCTCCACTTT,CASSINVRNSPLHF
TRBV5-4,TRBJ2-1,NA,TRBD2,TGTGCCAGCAGCTTGGCCGGTGGTAGCGGGGGCTACAATGAGCAGTTCTTC,CASSLAGGSGGYNEQFF
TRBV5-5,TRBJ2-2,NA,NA,TGTGCCAGTTTACAGGGTACGAACACCGGGGAGCTGTTTTTT,CASLQGTNTGELFF
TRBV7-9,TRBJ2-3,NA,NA,TGTGCCAGCACCGAGAGGGACGCCACAGATACGCAGTATTTT,CASTERDATDTQYF
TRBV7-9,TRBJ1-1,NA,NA,TGTGCCAGCAGCCAAATCTCGGGACACCGGAACACTGAAGCTTTCTTT,CASSQISGHRNTEAFF
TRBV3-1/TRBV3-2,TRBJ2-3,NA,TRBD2,TGTGCCAGCAGTGCCGGGACTAGAAACACAGATACGCAGTATTTT,CASSAGTRNTDTQYF
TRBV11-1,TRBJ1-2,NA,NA,TGTGCCAGCAGCCCCATTCGTTATGGCTACACCTTC,CASSPIRYGYTF
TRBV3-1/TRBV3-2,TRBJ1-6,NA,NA,TGTGCCAGCAGCCAAGAGATGAGGTCACCCCTCCACTTT,CASSQEMRSPLHF
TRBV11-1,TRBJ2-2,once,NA,TGTGCCAGCAGGACGACAGCTTCTAGGGAGCTGTTTTTT,CASRTTASRELFF
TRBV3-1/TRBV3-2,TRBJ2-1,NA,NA,TGTGCCAGCAGCCAAACTGGGGACAACAATGAGCAGTTCTTC,CASSQTGDNNEQFF
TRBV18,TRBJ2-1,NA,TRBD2,TGTGCCAGCTCACCAGGGGCAGGGCCCGGGAGGGAGCAGTTCTTC,CASSPGAGPGREQFF
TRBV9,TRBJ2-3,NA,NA,TGTGCCAGCAGCGTCGGTGGGCTTAACACAGATACGCAGTATTTT,CASSVGGLNTDTQYF
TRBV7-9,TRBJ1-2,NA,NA,TGTGCCAGCAGCCTAGACAGCTATGGCTACACCTTC,CASSLDSYGYTF
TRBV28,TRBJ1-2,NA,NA,TGTGCCAGCAGTTTATTTAACAGCTCACCAGCTAACTATGGCTACACCTTC,CASSLFNSSPANYGYTF
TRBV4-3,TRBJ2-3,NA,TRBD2,TGCGCCAGCAGCCAGGCAGCGGGGGGCGGGGGGACAGATACGCAGTATTTT,CASSQAAGGGGTDTQYF
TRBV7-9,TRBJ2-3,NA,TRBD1,TGTGCCAGCAGCCAGCGACAGGGGGCCGCGACAGATACGCAGTATTTT,CASSQRQGAATDTQYF
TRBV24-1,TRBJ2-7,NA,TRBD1,TGTGCCACCAGTGACCCGACAGGGGGCTACGAGCAGTACTTC,CATSDPTGGYEQYF
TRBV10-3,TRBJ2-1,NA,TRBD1,TGTGCCATCAGTGGGGGCGGGACAGGGGGTTACAATGAGCAGTTCTTC,CAISGGGTGGYNEQFF
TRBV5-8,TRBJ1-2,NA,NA,TGTGCCAGCAGCCACCACATGGCCAACTATGGCTACACCTTC,CASSHHMANYGYTF
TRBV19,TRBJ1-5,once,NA,TGTGCCAGTAGTATAGGAAGAGGCCTTCCCGAGCCCCAGCATTTT,CASSIGRGLPEPQHF
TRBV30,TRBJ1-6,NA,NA,TGTGCCTGGGGCCCTGAATCACCCCTCCACTTT,CAWGPESPLHF
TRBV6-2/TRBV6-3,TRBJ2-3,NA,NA,TGTGCCAGCAGTTACGTGGGGGGAGGTTTAGATACGCAGTATTTT,CASSYVGGGLDTQYF
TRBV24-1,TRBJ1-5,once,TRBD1,TGTGCCACCCAAGCCAGTACAGGGGGCAATCAGCCCCAGCATTTT,CATQASTGGNQPQHF
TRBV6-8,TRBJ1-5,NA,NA,TGTGCCAGCAGTCCGGCGGACAATCAGCCCCAGCATTTT,CASSPADNQPQHF
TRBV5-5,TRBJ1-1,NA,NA,TGTGCCAGCAGCTCCCTAGGAGTGAACACTGAAGCTTTCTTT,CASSSLGVNTEAFF
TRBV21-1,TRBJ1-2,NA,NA,TGTGCCAGCAGCTACCGGGACAGGGGGCGCGACTATGGCTACACCTTC,CASSYRDRGRDYGYTF
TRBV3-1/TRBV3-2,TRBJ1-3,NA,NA,TGTGCCAGCAGCCAAGGTGGGGCTACTGGAAACACCATATATTTT,CASSQGGATGNTIYF
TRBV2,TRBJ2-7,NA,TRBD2,TGTGCCAGCAGTCGGACGGGCGGGGGGGACGAGCAGTACTTC,CASSRTGGGDEQYF